The 17 T cell receptor beta chains below were found in one sample sequenced in a study of blood T cell repertoires in COVID-19. The method was immunoSEQ multiplex PCR; TCRdb's version includes in-frame clones alone and lacks a portion of them. The table lists 90,000 to 150,000 clones, 85% of them singletons. Sequenced input: peripheral blood. The receptors here all came from a man aged 80 or over with acute or convalescent COVID-19.

This clone was seen a handful of times. This chain joins TRBV27 and TRBJ1-3; D might be TRBD1 (6 bases). Germline-derived CDR1 and CDR2 are MNHEY and SMNVEV (reference sequence). CDR3 length equals 18 residues. V lost 5 bases and J 0 bases, leaving 20 bases between the germline ends. CDR3 sequence: CASSRKPTGIYSGNTIYF. The CDR3 nucleotides are TGTGCCAGCAGTCGAAAGCCCACAGGGATTTACTCTGGAAACACCATATATTTT.

The rearrangement links TRBV5-1 to TRBJ2-5; 8 positions agree with TRBD1. Per germline, CDR1 SGHRS and CDR2 YFSETQ. V lost 1 base to trimming and J lost 5 bases; unmatched junction nucleotides: 7. This CDR3 comprises 15 residues. In nucleotides, the CDR3 is TGCGCCAGCAGCTTGCAGGGGGCGGGTTGGGAGACCCAGTACTTC. This encodes CASSLQGAGWETQYF.

The chain uses TRBV6-2 or TRBV6-3 and TRBJ2-7; TRBD2 matches at 8 bases. Germline-derived CDR1 and CDR2 are MNHEY and SVGEGT. J was trimmed by 4 bases and V by 5 bases; bases with no gene match: 13. This CDR3 region has 16 residues. CDR3 sequence: CASSSAGTRDLYEQYF. CDR3 nucleotides: TGTGCCAGCAGTAGCGCCGGGACTAGAGATTTGTACGAGCAGTACTTC.

V usage is TRBV7-3 and J usage is TRBJ2-5, with 7 positions matching TRBD2. The CDR3 sequence is 16 residues long. Germline V gives CDR1 SGHTA, CDR2 FQGTGA. V was clipped by 0 bases and J by 1 base; unmatched bases: 5. CDR3 DNA: TGTGCCAGCAGCTTAACAGCGGGGATAATCCAAGAGACCCAGTACTTC. It is translated as CASSLTAGIIQETQYF.

This clone has a handful of counts. The chain employs TRBV5-4 and TRBJ2-7; 10 nucleotides match TRBD1. The CDR3 has 14 amino acids. V trimming: 4 bases; J trimming: 7 bases; junction bases outside the gene matches: 8. Germline CDR1 reads SGHNT; CDR2 reads YYREEE (reference sequence). This CDR3 reads CASSTRQGAGEQYF. The CDR3 DNA is TGTGCCAGCAGCACCCGACAGGGGGCAGGGGAGCAGTACTTC.

The V gene is TRBV6-5, the J gene TRBJ1-2; 7 bases match TRBD1. The CDR3 is 12 amino acids. The V gene end was trimmed by 6 bases and the J gene end by 4 bases; junction bases not matched to a gene: 2. Looked up from germline, CDR1 is MNHEY and CDR2 is SVGAGI. The CDR3 loop is CASSGQAYGYTF. CDR3 DNA sequence: TGTGCCAGCAGCGGACAGGCCTATGGCTACACCTTC.

The chain couples TRBV5-1 to TRBJ2-1; 10 positions match TRBD2. Germline CDR1 SGHRS, CDR2 YFSETQ. The CDR3 contains 14 residues. The junction had 3 bases not matched to a gene; V was cut back by 7 bases and J by 2 bases. The CDR3 here is CASDSGGTYNEQFF. The CDR3 coding sequence is TGCGCCAGCGATAGCGGGGGGACCTACAATGAGCAGTTCTTC.

This chain uses TRBV6-5 with TRBJ2-1; 12 nucleotides align to TRBD2. This CDR3 region has 16 residues. Germline V CDR1 and CDR2: MNHEY, SVGAGI. J lost 7 bases, V lost 4 bases, and 8 bases had no gene match. This chain's CDR3 is CASSLGLAGGKNEQFF. CDR3 nucleotide sequence: TGTGCCAGCAGTTTGGGCCTAGCGGGAGGGAAAAATGAGCAGTTCTTC.

The CDR3 sequence is CASSPIGQQGNTIYF. Written as DNA, the CDR3 is TGTGCCAGCAGCCCGATTGGACAGCAGGGAAACACCATATATTTT. This chain uses TRBV28 with TRBJ1-3; D is perhaps TRBD1 (6 bases). The CDR3 runs to 15 residues. V lost 6 bases and J 4 bases, leaving 16 bases between the germline ends. The germline V gene encodes CDR1 MDHEN and CDR2 SYDVKM.

The CDR3 DNA sequence: TGTGCCAGCAGCTTAAAGCGATACAATGAGCAGTTCTTC. This codes for CASSLKRYNEQFF. This rearrangement joins TRBV11-2 to TRBJ2-1, with D hard to call. The V end was cut by 2 bases, the J end by 4 bases, with 6 bases between. Germline lookup yields CDR1 SGHAT and CDR2 FQNNGV. The CDR3 runs 13 residues.

This chain uses TRBV18 with TRBJ1-5; 7 positions agree with TRBD1. After removal of 0 bases from V and 2 bases from J, the junction contained 4 bases not matched to a gene. The CDR3 covers 16 residues. Germline V gene lookup returns CDR1 KGHSH and CDR2 LQKENI. The CDR3 here is CASSPPGTGGNQPQHF. CDR3 in DNA: TGTGCCAGCTCACCACCCGGTACAGGGGGCAATCAGCCCCAGCATTTT. Full variable domain (missing parts from reference TRBV18 and TRBJ1-5): NAGVMQNPRHLVRRRGQEARLRCSPMKGHSHVYWYRQLPEEGLKFMVYLQKENIIDESGMPKERFSAEFPKEGPSILRIQQVVRGDSAAYFCASSPPGTGGNQPQHFGDGTRLSIL.

The V call is TRBV9, the J call TRBJ1-6; D is unclear. The V end was cut by 0 bases, the J end by 4 bases, with 14 bases between. The CDR3 is 17 amino acids. CDR1 SGDLS and CDR2 YYNGEE come from the germline V gene. The CDR3 DNA sequence: TGTGCCAGCAGCGTAGCTTCGGGGAGATCTTATAATTCACCCCTCCACTTT. Its protein is CASSVASGRSYNSPLHF.

This chain links TRBV5-4 with TRBJ1-3; weak D call: TRBD1 (6 bases). CDR1 is SGHNT and CDR2 is YYREEE in the germline V gene (reference sequence). The CDR3 sequence is 16 residues long. V lost 0 bases and J lost 3, with 13 bases in between. The CDR3 protein is CASSLGGGAYGNTIYF. In DNA form, the CDR3 reads TGTGCCAGCAGCTTGGGAGGGGGGGCGTATGGAAACACCATATATTTT. Full variable domain (rest looked up from reference TRBV5-4 and TRBJ1-3): ETGVTQSPTHLIKTRGQQVTLRCSSQSGHNTVSWYQQALGQGPQFIFQYYREEENGRGNFPPRFSGLQFPNYSSELNVNALELDDSALYLCASSLGGGAYGNTIYFGEGSWLTVV.

This clone was recorded a few times. This chain connects TRBV15 to TRBJ2-7; TRBD1 might be the D (5 bases). The V end was cut by 3 bases, the J end by 1 base, with 13 bases between. Germline V gene sequence: CDR1 LNHNV, CDR2 YYDKDF (reference sequence). The CDR3 contains 15 residues. This chain's CDR3 is CATSSRAGQSYEQYF. The CDR3 DNA reads as TGTGCCACCAGCAGCAGGGCAGGACAATCCTACGAGCAGTACTTC.

The chain is built from TRBV4-1 and TRBJ2-1, with 12 bases fitting TRBD2. Germline CDR1 reads MGHRA; CDR2 reads YSYEKL. With 4 bases clipped from V and 7 bases from J, the junction kept 8 bases outside the gene matches. The CDR3 has 16 residues. The CDR3 nucleotides read TGCGCCAGCAGCCTTTATCTAGCGGGAGGGGAGAATGAGCAGTTCTTC. It is translated as CASSLYLAGGENEQFF.

This sequence joins TRBV4-1 and TRBJ2-7, with 7 bases aligning to TRBD1. CDR3 length equals 15 residues. The V gene's germline CDR1 is MGHRA and CDR2 YSYEKL. The V segment lost 0 bases and the J segment 1 base; nucleotides outside the gene matches: 3. CDR3: CASSQDDRASYEQYF. Here the CDR3 DNA reads TGCGCCAGCAGCCAAGATGACAGGGCTTCCTACGAGCAGTACTTC.

The chain couples TRBV12-3 or TRBV12-4 to TRBJ1-5; no firm D call. The CDR3 extends over 12 amino acids. V lost 6 bases and J lost 9, with 12 bases in between. CDR3 nucleotides: TGTGCCAGCAGCTTAACCGAGTGGCCCCAGCATTTT. Protein: CASSLTEWPQHF.